Following are 4 T cell receptor beta chains from one sample sequenced in a study of T cells in Graves' hyperthyroidism and ophthalmopathy. TCR beta CDR3 regions were amplified from RNA transcripts. First-round RT-PCR targeting the TCR CDR3 was performed with the HTBI primer set. TCRdb used MiXCR to reprocess the multiplex PCR reads, holding one entry per CDR3 protein. The data hold roughly 800,000 distinct CDR3 sequences, with roughly 40% observed a single time. Sequencing was done on a sample of blood. These receptor sequences come from a man aged 18-30 years with Graves' hyperthyroidism.

In this sample, this clonotype turned up a few times. This chain connects TRBV18 to TRBJ2-5, with unresolved D. The CDR3 has 12 residues. Trimming left V 1 base short and J 5 bases short, with 5 bases between. CDR1 KGHSH and CDR2 LQKENI come from the germline V gene. The CDR3: CASSPRVETQYF. CDR3 nucleotide sequence: TGTGCCAGCTCACCACGTGTGGAGACCCAGTACTTC.

This clonotype was counted at least ten times. The chain joins TRBV7-8 to TRBJ1-3, with D uncertain. The V gene's germline CDR1 is SGHVS and CDR2 FQNEAQ. V shed 1 base and J shed 0 bases, with 4 bases lying between them. The CDR3 covers 14 residues. CDR3 nucleotides: TGTGCCAGCAGCTTAGAACTCTCTGGAAACACCATATATTTT. Translating it yields CASSLELSGNTIYF.

The chain combines TRBV9 with TRBJ2-5; no clear D gene. Germline CDR1 reads SGDLS; CDR2 reads YYNGEE. The ends were cut back, 5 bases at V and 2 bases at J, with 7 bases in the middle. CDR3 length equals 12 residues. This CDR3 reads CASRPLQETQYF. In DNA form, the CDR3 reads TGTGCCAGCAGACCCCTGCAAGAGACCCAGTACTTC.

This clonotype was detected ten times or more. V and J are TRBV2 and TRBJ1-6; maybe TRBD1 (5 bases). Trimming took 6 bases from V and 8 from J, leaving 17 bases between them. The CDR3 totals 15 residues. From germline, CDR1 is SNHLY and CDR2 FYNNEI. Written as DNA, the CDR3 is TGTGCCAGCAGCGTACACCGGGACGGAGATTCACCCCTCCACTTT. It encodes CASSVHRDGDSPLHF.